The TCR delta chain under discussion was sequenced for a study of Vδ1+ human thymocytes. CDR1 and CDR2 (germline): TSWWSYY, QGS. Germline trimming cut 0 bases from V and 0 bases from J; bases unmatched to any gene: 13. The CDR3 is made up of 19 amino acids. In regard to this clone: The antigen remains unidentified.

Study-wide results and caveats: Despite high sort purity, roughly 20% of thymic T cell receptor delta sequences were Vdelta2. In the thymus, TRG and TRD repertoires looked highly polyclonal with Gaussian CDR3 lengths.

Sequences come from RNA converted to cDNA by reverse transcription. The CDR3 regions were amplified by multiplex PCR from V-gene primers to a constant-region primer. TCRdb reapplied CATT to the multiplex PCR reads. The sample has some 19,000 delta-chain clones, around 7.9% seen once. The sequencing input was Vdelta1+ gamma-delta thymocytes from the thymus. Subset here: FACS-sorted CD3+ TCRalphabeta- TCRVdelta1+ TCRVdelta2- thymocytes. The V gene is TRDV1, the J gene TRDJ1; TRDD3 matches at 7 bases. This TCR was sampled from a child younger than two who had congenital heart surgery. The DNA of the CDR3 is TGTGCTCTTGGGGAACTAGCTGTACTGGGGATAGGGTACACCGATAAACTCATCTTT. Protein sequence: CALGELAVLGIGYTDKLIF.